The 4 T cell receptor beta chains given below trace back to one sample, sequenced in a study of beta chain features in type 1 diabetes. Reverse transcription of all isolated RNA meant that expressed TCRB transcripts were sequenced. The method was immunoSEQ multiplex PCR; TCRdb's version includes in-frame clones alone and lacks a portion of them. The sample lists 150,000 to 200,000 clones, roughly 9.1% occurring once. The source material was central memory CD4+ T cells from blood. The source of these receptors is a woman younger than 35 in good health.

The DNA for the CDR3 is TGTGCCGGCTCCCTCATGGCCTCTGGGGCCAACGTCCTGACTTTC. Translation gives CAGSLMASGANVLTF. The chain combines TRBV6-1 with TRBJ2-6, with D unclear. V lost 11 bases and J 0 bases, leaving 14 bases between the germline ends. Germline CDR1 reads MNHNS; CDR2 reads SASEGT. The CDR3 extends over 15 amino acids.

V is TRBV10-3 and J is TRBJ2-6; D unclear. Germline CDR1 ENHRY, CDR2 SYGVKD. The CDR3 totals 12 residues. Trimming took off 11 bases at V and 0 bases at J, with 5 bases between the two ends. The CDR3 region is CAADSGANVLTF. For the CDR3, the DNA is TGTGCCGCAGACTCTGGGGCCAACGTCCTGACTTTC.

This rearrangement joins TRBV5-4 to TRBJ2-4; the match to TRBD2 covers 7 bases. The CDR3 covers 15 residues. Per germline, CDR1 SGHNT and CDR2 YYREEE (reference sequence). V shed 0 bases, J shed 1 base, and the junction held 1 base outside the gene matches. CDR3 coding DNA: TGTGCCAGCAGCTTGGGGGGAGGGGCCAAAAACATTCAGTACTTC. Its translation is CASSLGGGAKNIQYF.

This clone appeared a few times. The chain combines TRBV6-6 with TRBJ1-1; 7 nucleotides match TRBD1. CDR3 length equals 14 residues. Per germline, CDR1 MNHNY and CDR2 SVGAGI (reference sequence). Germline trimming cut 8 bases from V and 8 bases from J; bases unmatched to any gene: 14. CDR3 bases: TGTGCCAGCGTACACGAGGGGGCCGCGGGAGAAGCTTTCTTT. Protein product: CASVHEGAAGEAFF.